What follows are 27 T cell receptor beta chains derived from one specimen sequenced in a study of T cells in Graves' hyperthyroidism and ophthalmopathy. Amplification targeted TCR beta CDR3 regions from RNA transcripts. HTBI primers were employed in a first-round RT-PCR of the TCR CDR3. Using its own MiXCR run on the multiplex PCR reads, TCRdb lists one record per CDR3 protein. Among hundreds of thousands of distinct CDR3 sequences listed, approximately 40% were seen once. The sample comprised blood. The source of these receptors is a man aged 18 to 30 with Graves' hyperthyroidism.

V gene TRBV19 combines with J gene TRBJ1-5, with unresolved D. The V and J ends lost 5 bases and 6 bases respectively, with 11 bases between them. The germline gives CDR1 LNHDA, CDR2 SQIVND (reference sequence). This CDR3 is 13 amino acids long. The chain's CDR3 is CASSAAWGQPQHF. CDR3 nucleotide sequence: TGTGCCAGTAGTGCGGCATGGGGTCAGCCCCAGCATTTT.

With regard to this clonotype: A read error may be the cause here, since a much bigger clone is one base away. The V and J genes are TRBV10-3 and TRBJ1-1, with a weak D call TRBD1 (5 bases). Germline CDR1 ENHRY, CDR2 SYGVKD. The CDR3 contains 12 residues. V gave up 5 bases and J gave up 4 bases, with 8 bases separating them. The CDR3 loop is CAISQGATEAFF. In nucleotides, the CDR3 is TGTGCCATCAGTCAGGGAGCCACTGAAGCTTTCTTT.

Points on this clonotype: A much larger clone lies a single base off, so this may be a read error. The V and J genes are TRBV15 and TRBJ1-1, with a tentative D call TRBD1 (5 bases). The CDR3 length is 15 residues. In germline, CDR1 is LNHNV, CDR2 YYDKDF (reference sequence). V shed 1 base and J shed 0 bases, with 9 bases lying between them. The CDR3 DNA sequence: TGTGCCACCAGCAGAGGGGGGGTCATGAACACTGAAGCTTTCTTT. Protein product: CATSRGGVMNTEAFF.

The chain employs TRBV6-1 and TRBJ2-7, with 7 bases that match TRBD1. Germline-derived CDR1 and CDR2 are MNHNS and SASEGT. Germline trimming cut 4 bases from V and 4 bases from J; bases unmatched to any gene: 13. The CDR3 loop spans 16 amino acids. In DNA, the CDR3 is TGTGCCAGCAGTGCACCGACAGGGAGAGGAAGGTACGAGCAGTACTTC. This encodes CASSAPTGRGRYEQYF.

Comments on this clonotype: A junction end diverges from the germline sequence, so it may reflect a read error. The J gene is TRBJ2-5, the V gene TRBV7-9, with no clear D. This CDR3 comprises 12 residues. The germline V gene encodes CDR1 SEHNR and CDR2 FQNEAQ (reference sequence). CDR3 coding DNA: TGTGCCAGCGGCTTGAAGGCAGAGACCCAGTACTTC. It translates to CASGLKAETQYF.

This clonotype appeared many times. V gene TRBV7-9 combines with J gene TRBJ2-7; 14 positions match TRBD2. This CDR3 region has 16 residues. After removal of 5 bases from V and 0 bases from J, the junction contained 3 bases not matched to a gene. In germline, CDR1 is SEHNR, CDR2 FQNEAQ (reference sequence). The CDR3 DNA sequence: TGTGCCAGCAGCCCGGGGACTAGCGGGAGCTCCTACGAGCAGTACTTC. It is translated as CASSPGTSGSSYEQYF.

This chain connects TRBV29-1 to TRBJ1-1; D gene ambiguous. The germline V and J ends were trimmed by 8 bases and 1 base, with 11 bases remaining between them. The length of the CDR3 is 12 residues. Germline CDR1 is SQVTM and CDR2 is ANQGSEA. The DNA for the CDR3 is TGCAGCTTAGGACCTCCGAACACTGAAGCTTTCTTT. Translating it yields CSLGPPNTEAFF.

V and J are TRBV5-1 and TRBJ2-5; 10 bases are shared with TRBD2. The CDR3 spans 19 residues. With 1 base clipped from V and 4 bases from J, the junction kept 16 bases outside the gene matches. The germline CDR1 and CDR2 sequences are SGHRS and YFSETQ. CDR3 loop: CASSLSPIGSGGPGETQYF. The DNA of the CDR3 is TGCGCCAGCAGCTTGTCTCCGATCGGTAGCGGGGGGCCTGGAGAGACCCAGTACTTC.

This clonotype occurred once. V is TRBV29-1 and J is TRBJ2-7; tentatively, D is TRBD2 (6 bases). This CDR3 has 12 residues. Germline V lookup: CDR1 SQVTM, CDR2 ANQGSEA. Trimming took 7 bases from V and 3 from J, leaving 13 bases between them. The CDR3 loop reads CSGGTVFYEQYF. CDR3 nucleotide sequence: TGCAGCGGGGGGACTGTATTCTACGAGCAGTACTTC.

The chain employs TRBV12-3 or TRBV12-4 and TRBJ2-7, with D possibly TRBD1 on 6 matching bases. Trimming stripped 6 bases from V and 3 bases from J, with 9 bases between. The CDR3 runs to 12 residues. CDR3 DNA: TGTGCCAGCAGCTGGGACATCTACGAGCAGTACTTC. It codes for CASSWDIYEQYF.

The genes are TRBV7-9 and TRBJ2-5; D could derive from TRBD1 or TRBD2 (7 bases each). This CDR3 region has 17 residues. CDR1 is SEHNR, CDR2 FQNEAQ, per germline (reference sequence). V gave up 1 base and J gave up 5 bases, with 20 bases separating them. The CDR3 loop is CASSLEGRAGGKETQYF. In DNA, the CDR3 is TGTGCCAGCAGCTTAGAGGGGAGGGCAGGGGGGAAGGAGACCCAGTACTTC.

This clonotype came up a few times. V and J are TRBV14 and TRBJ1-1; D is ambiguous. Between the trimmed V and J ends, which lost 1 base and 4 bases, there was a span of 16 bases. Germline V gives CDR1 SGHDN, CDR2 FVKESK. The CDR3 runs to 16 residues. The CDR3 loop reads CASSQAHLGPGTEAFF. The CDR3 DNA reads as TGTGCCAGCAGCCAAGCTCACCTCGGACCAGGCACTGAAGCTTTCTTT.

The rearrangement uses TRBV5-1 and TRBJ2-2; D ambiguous. The CDR3 is 15 residues long. Germline CDR1 is SGHRS and CDR2 is YFSETQ. V dropped 0 bases and J dropped 4 bases, with 10 bases sitting between them. The CDR3 here is CASSLDSLLTGELFF. For the CDR3, the DNA is TGCGCCAGCAGCTTGGACAGTCTACTCACCGGGGAGCTGTTTTTT.

This clonotype has just one count. The rearrangement uses TRBV7-9 and TRBJ1-3; perhaps TRBD1 as D (5 bases). From germline, CDR1 is SEHNR and CDR2 FQNEAQ (reference sequence). This CDR3 is built from 17 residues. The V and J ends lost 1 base and 0 bases respectively, with 13 bases between them. The DNA for the CDR3 is TGTGCCAGCAGCTTAGTGTCCAGGGCCTTCTCTGGAAACACCATATATTTT. Encoded protein: CASSLVSRAFSGNTIYF. The variable domain in full, with the rest retrieved from reference TRBV7-9 and TRBJ1-3, is DTGVSQNPRHKITKRGQNVTFRCDPISEHNRLYWYRQTLGQGPEFLTYFQNEAQLEKSRLLSDRFSAERPKGSFSTLEIQRTEQGDSAMYLCASSLVSRAFSGNTIYFGEGSWLTVV.

This clonotype was counted only a few times. CDR3 coding DNA: TGTGCCAGCAGCTTGAGCGGGGGGTTCTACGAGCAGTACTTC. Residues: CASSLSGGFYEQYF. The chain carries TRBV5-4 and TRBJ2-7; 9 bases match TRBD2. Germline V gene data show CDR1 as SGHNT and CDR2 as YYREEE (reference sequence). This CDR3 spans 14 amino acids. The junction had 2 bases not matched to a gene; V was cut back by 1 base and J by 3 bases.

This clonotype was counted many times. The chain uses TRBV4-1 and TRBJ1-6; D gene unclear. Trimming left V 3 bases short and J 9 bases short, with 6 bases between. CDR1 is MGHRA, CDR2 YSYEKL, per germline. CDR3 length: 12 amino acids. CDR3 DNA: TGCGCCAGCAGCCAGCTAGGTTCACCCCTCCACTTT. Translated, it gives CASSQLGSPLHF.

This chain links TRBV12-3 or TRBV12-4 with TRBJ2-2, with D possibly called TRBD1 or TRBD2 (6 bases each). The CDR3 has 14 residues. V dropped 3 bases and J dropped 4 bases, with 9 bases sitting between them. CDR3 protein: CASSFRGPTGELFF. In DNA form, the CDR3 reads TGTGCCAGCAGTTTCCGGGGGCCCACCGGGGAGCTGTTTTTT.

Ten or more counts support this clonotype. V usage is TRBV2 and J usage is TRBJ2-7; perhaps TRBD2 as D (5 bases). In germline, CDR1 is SNHLY, CDR2 FYNNEI. This CDR3 region has 12 residues. Trimming took 9 bases from V and 2 from J, leaving 11 bases between them. In DNA, the CDR3 is TGTGCCAGTGAGACGGGAACCTACGAGCAGTACTTC. Protein: CASETGTYEQYF.

This clonotype was observed many times. This chain links TRBV5-1 with TRBJ1-2; 7 nucleotides agree with TRBD1. The CDR3 length is 16 residues. Germline CDR1 is SGHRS and CDR2 is YFSETQ. Trimming cost V 4 bases and J 5 bases; bases outside gene matches: 14. CDR3 residues: CASSPARTGDHYGYTF. For the CDR3, the DNA is TGCGCCAGCAGCCCAGCAAGGACAGGAGACCATTATGGCTACACCTTC.

The chain links TRBV12-3 or TRBV12-4 to TRBJ1-1, with 8 nucleotides matching TRBD1. The length of the CDR3 is 14 residues. J lost 1 base, V lost 5 bases, and 3 bases had no gene match. The CDR3 is CASSGDRPNTEAFF. The CDR3 nucleotides read TGTGCCAGCAGTGGGGACAGGCCGAACACTGAAGCTTTCTTT.

On this clonotype: This may stem from a read error, because a much larger clone lies one nucleotide away. The chain employs TRBV20-1 and TRBJ1-2; 8 bases match TRBD1. The germline gives CDR1 DFQATT, CDR2 SNEGSKA (reference sequence). CDR3 length equals 13 residues. The CDR3 nucleotides read TGCAGCGCGAAGGCAGGGGGCGCGTATGGCTACACCTTC. Its protein is CSAKAGGAYGYTF.

The chain carries TRBV2 and TRBJ1-3; no reliable D call. V lost 6 bases to trimming and J lost 8 bases, with 14 bases between them. In germline, CDR1 is SNHLY, CDR2 FYNNEI. The CDR3 extends over 13 amino acids. CDR3 amino acids: CASRRNPGDTIYF. CDR3 bases: TGTGCCAGCAGGAGGAACCCTGGCGACACCATATATTTT.

The chain couples TRBV24-1 to TRBJ2-7; 7 nucleotides match TRBD1. Unmatched junction bases numbered 9, after V lost 9 bases and J lost 2 bases. CDR3 length: 14 residues. CDR1 and CDR2 (germline): KGHDR, SFDVKD. The CDR3 DNA reads TGTGCCACCCGTCCACGACAGGGAACCTACGAGCAGTACTTC. Amino acid sequence: CATRPRQGTYEQYF.

This clonotype came up many times. This chain links TRBV6-1 with TRBJ1-5, with D perhaps matching TRBD1 (6 bases). In germline, CDR1 is MNHNS, CDR2 SASEGT. The CDR3 runs 15 residues. The V end was cut by 6 bases, the J end by 0 bases, with 12 bases between. CDR3 nucleotides: TGTGCCAGCAGCCCTGGACAGTATAGCAATCAGCCCCAGCATTTT. It encodes CASSPGQYSNQPQHF.

Regarding this clonotype: A read error may be the cause here, since a much bigger clone is one base away. The gene calls are TRBV7-2 and TRBJ1-5; the D gene is possibly TRBD1 (6 bases). The CDR3 runs to 13 residues. Germline values: CDR1 SGHTA, CDR2 FQGNSA. Trimming removed 4 bases at V and 9 bases at J, with 13 bases between. CDR3 nucleotide sequence: TGTGCCAGCAGCTCTGACAGGCATTGGCCCCAGCATTTT. Protein: CASSSDRHWPQHF.

This clonotype was counted a few times. The chain is built from TRBV2 and TRBJ2-7; D may match TRBD1 or TRBD2 (6 bases each). Germline CDR1 SNHLY, CDR2 FYNNEI. The CDR3 covers 13 residues. V was clipped by 10 bases and J by 3 bases, with 16 bases between them. CDR3 loop: CAIRGAQIYEQYF. The CDR3 DNA reads as TGTGCCATAAGGGGGGCGCAAATCTACGAGCAGTACTTC.

This clonotype was detected ten times or more. The chain links TRBV29-1 to TRBJ2-6; D not resolved. Trimming shortened V by 4 bases and J by 4 bases, and 8 bases separated the two germline ends. Germline V gene sequence: CDR1 SQVTM, CDR2 ANQGSEA. This CDR3 contains 13 residues. The DNA of the CDR3 is TGCAGCGTTGTGGCGGCCGGGGCCAACGTCCTGACTTTC. This encodes CSVVAAGANVLTF.